A single sample is the source of the 5 T cell receptor beta chains below, sequenced in a study of blood T cells in healthy people across ages. Combining a sample-barcoded 5' primer with a J-beta primer mix, a second PCR ran for about 7 to 11 cycles. TCRdb fed the 5' RACE reads into MiXCR, producing one record per CDR3 protein. The sample yields around 520,000 distinct CDR3 sequences, about 28% seen once. These sequences were also reported in another study, on T cells of mothers and their children.

Sequenced: blood. Receptor source: a boy younger than 10 in good health.

The V call is TRBV18, the J call TRBJ1-4; tentative D call: TRBD1 (5 bases). This CDR3 contains 13 residues. V was clipped by 4 bases and J by 2 bases, with 5 bases between them. The germline V gene has CDR1 KGHSH and CDR2 LQKENI. In nucleotides, the CDR3 is TGTGCCAGCTCACAGGGGACTAATGAAAAACTGTTTTTT. The encoded protein is CASSQGTNEKLFF. Full variable domain (rest looked up from reference TRBV18 and TRBJ1-4): NAGVMQNPRHLVRRRGQEARLRCSPMKGHSHVYWYRQLPEEGLKFMVYLQKENIIDESGMPKERFSAEFPKEGPSILRIQQVVRGDSAAYFCASSQGTNEKLFFGSGTQLSVL.

The chain links TRBV5-5 to TRBJ2-7, with 10 nucleotides matching TRBD2. V shed 3 bases, J shed 7 bases, and the junction held 10 bases outside the gene matches. This CDR3 has 15 residues. Germline V CDR1 and CDR2: SGHKS, YYEKEE (reference sequence). The CDR3 loop reads CASSWTTSGYREQYF. CDR3 in DNA: TGTGCCAGCAGCTGGACGACTAGCGGGTATCGGGAGCAGTACTTC.

The chain recombines TRBV20-1 with TRBJ1-4; the D is unclear. There are 15 residues in the CDR3. The germline V and J ends were trimmed by 1 base and 0 bases, with 9 bases remaining between them. Germline V lookup: CDR1 DFQATT, CDR2 SNEGSKA (reference sequence). The CDR3 loop is CSARARTATNEKLFF. CDR3 DNA sequence: TGCAGTGCTAGAGCCAGGACTGCAACTAATGAAAAACTGTTTTTT.

This clonotype has a handful of counts. V gene TRBV7-8 combines with J gene TRBJ2-5; D is perhaps TRBD2 (5 bases). The CDR3 runs to 15 residues. Trimming took 0 bases from V and 4 from J, leaving 12 bases between them. Germline-derived CDR1 and CDR2 are SGHVS and FQNEAQ. The CDR3 DNA follows: TGTGCCAGCAGCTTAGCCGAGGGTTGGGGAGAGACCCAGTACTTC. Its protein is CASSLAEGWGETQYF.

The chain links TRBV15 to TRBJ2-5, with 7 bases that match TRBD2. The length of the CDR3 is 12 residues. Germline V gene lookup returns CDR1 LNHNV and CDR2 YYDKDF (reference sequence). With V trimmed by 0 bases and J by 13 bases, 5 bases remained unmatched. The CDR3 DNA follows: TGTGCCACCAGCAGAGATCAGACTAGCCCGTACTTC. This encodes CATSRDQTSPYF.